The 21 T cell receptor beta chains in this list originate from one sample, sequenced in a study of blood T cell repertoires in COVID-19. Assay used: immunoSEQ multiplex PCR; TCRdb lists only in-frame clones, some missing. The table shows 200,000 or so clones, with approximately 84% occurring only once. The source material was peripheral blood. All receptors come from a woman aged 55-70 years with acute or convalescent COVID-19.

The chain carries TRBV2 and TRBJ1-4; 8 positions agree with TRBD1. Trimming removed 8 bases from V and 0 bases from J; junction bases left unmatched: 8. CDR1 is SNHLY, CDR2 FYNNEI, per germline. The length of the CDR3 is 16 residues. DNA for the CDR3: TGTGCCAGCCGCGGACAGGGATATGCAACTAATGAAAAACTGTTTTTT. Protein sequence: CASRGQGYATNEKLFF.

Written as DNA, the CDR3 is TGTGCCAGCAGCCAAGATCTTAGCGGGGGGGCCGGCGGGGAGCTGTTTTTT. Protein: CASSQDLSGGAGGELFF. This rearrangement joins TRBV3-1 (or the pseudogene TRBV3-2) to TRBJ2-2; 11 bases match TRBD2. The CDR3 is 17 residues long. The germline V gene encodes CDR1 LGHDT and CDR2 YNNKEL (reference sequence). Germline trimming cut 0 bases from V and 7 bases from J; bases unmatched to any gene: 7.

The chain employs TRBV10-3 and TRBJ1-4; TRBD1 matches at 9 bases. Germline V gives CDR1 ENHRY, CDR2 SYGVKD. Trimming at V came to 5 bases and at J to 6 bases, leaving 4 bases not matched to a gene. This CDR3 has 14 amino acids. CDR3 nucleotides: TGTGCCATCAGTACCGGGACAGGGCATGAAAAACTGTTTTTT. The encoded protein is CAISTGTGHEKLFF.

This rearrangement joins TRBV4-2 to TRBJ2-5; D is possibly TRBD2 (6 bases). CDR3 length: 17 residues. Trimming stripped 0 bases from V and 1 base from J, with 15 bases between. Germline-derived CDR1 and CDR2 are LGHNA and YNFKEQ. The CDR3 nucleotides read TGTGCCAGCAGCCAAGATGTTTACCGGGGGAGCCAAGAGACCCAGTACTTC. Translated, it gives CASSQDVYRGSQETQYF.

The chain has TRBV6-5 and TRBJ1-4, with 7 bases fitting TRBD1. From germline, CDR1 is MNHEY and CDR2 SVGAGI. This CDR3 is built from 15 residues. J gave up 3 bases and V 5 bases, and 6 bases lay outside the gene matches. CDR3 bases: TGTGCCAGCAGTAGAAACAGGGGACCTAATGAAAAACTGTTTTTT. Its protein is CASSRNRGPNEKLFF.

The CDR3 region has the DNA TGTGCCAGCAGTGAATCCGTACGGGCCCAGTACTTC. Translating gives CASSESVRAQYF. The chain employs TRBV25-1 and TRBJ2-5; D is undetermined. Germline lookup yields CDR1 MGHDK and CDR2 SYGVNS. There are 12 residues in the CDR3. Between the trimmed V and J ends, which lost 1 base and 9 bases, there was a span of 9 bases.

This chain uses TRBV19 with TRBJ1-2, with D possibly being TRBD1 (6 bases). The CDR3 contains 17 residues. Germline CDR1 reads LNHDA; CDR2 reads SQIVND (reference sequence). V was clipped by 6 bases and J by 0 bases, with 20 bases between them. The CDR3 is CASSLKGHDPANYGYTF. The CDR3 DNA reads as TGTGCCAGTAGCCTAAAGGGACACGACCCAGCTAACTATGGCTACACCTTC. The entire variable domain, with the rest obtained from reference TRBV19 and TRBJ1-2, is as follows: DGGITQSPKYLFRKEGQNVTLSCEQNLNHDAMYWYRQDPGQGLRLIYYSQIVNDFQKGDIAEGYSVSREKKESFPLTVTSAQKNPTAFYLCASSLKGHDPANYGYTFGSGTRLTVV.

The chain employs TRBV10-3 and TRBJ2-7; unclear D gene. Germline values: CDR1 ENHRY, CDR2 SYGVKD. The CDR3 length is 14 residues. V lost 0 bases and J 3 bases, leaving 9 bases between the germline ends. The CDR3 DNA follows: TGTGCCATCAGTGAGTCTATCCTACTCTACGAGCAGTACTTC. Encoded protein: CAISESILLYEQYF.

The chain has TRBV7-9 and TRBJ1-4; 9 positions agree with TRBD1. The germline gives CDR1 SEHNR, CDR2 FQNEAQ (reference sequence). With V trimmed by 4 bases and J by 11 bases, 8 bases remained unmatched. The CDR3 totals 14 residues. As DNA, the CDR3 is TGTGCCAGCAGCTCCGGGACAGGGTTCGACAAACTGTTTTTT. This translates into CASSSGTGFDKLFF.

This sequence joins TRBV6-2 or TRBV6-3 and TRBJ2-1; TRBD2 matches at 9 bases. V lost 0 bases to trimming and J lost 9 bases; unmatched junction nucleotides: 12. The CDR3 runs 17 residues. CDR1 is MNHEY and CDR2 is SVGEGT in the germline V gene. This CDR3 is CASSYSPLAGGPGEQFF. The CDR3 nucleotides read TGTGCCAGCAGTTACTCGCCCCTCGCGGGGGGGCCAGGTGAGCAGTTCTTC.

The chain recombines TRBV5-1 with TRBJ1-1, with D possibly TRBD1 on 6 matching bases. The germline CDR1 and CDR2 sequences are SGHRS and YFSETQ. CDR3 length equals 15 residues. The ends were cut back, 4 bases at V and 1 base at J, with 14 bases in the middle. DNA of the CDR3: TGCGCCAGCAGCCCCTTACAGGGATCGAACACTGAAGCTTTCTTT. Protein sequence: CASSPLQGSNTEAFF.

The CDR3 DNA reads as TGTGCCAGCACCCCCCGGGACAGGGATGGCACTGAAGCTTTCTTT. Protein: CASTPRDRDGTEAFF. This chain uses TRBV5-6 with TRBJ1-1; 9 nucleotides agree with TRBD1. V trimming: 6 bases; J trimming: 4 bases; junction bases outside the gene matches: 10. The CDR3 sequence is 15 residues long. Germline CDR1 SGHDT, CDR2 YYEEEE.

This chain connects TRBV27 to TRBJ2-1, with D maybe TRBD2 (6 bases). This CDR3 has 12 residues. V shed 8 bases and J shed 10 bases, with 15 bases lying between them. Germline loops: CDR1 MNHEY, CDR2 SMNVEV (reference sequence). In nucleotides, the CDR3 is TGTGCCAGCCTAATCCCCGGGGGAGAGCAGTTCTTC. Encoded protein: CASLIPGGEQFF.

V usage is TRBV30 and J usage is TRBJ1-2; D not certain. The CDR3 length is 13 residues. Germline V gives CDR1 GTSNPN, CDR2 SVGIG (reference sequence). Trimming left V 5 bases short and J 1 base short, with 11 bases between. The chain's CDR3 is CAWDRDINYGYTF. The CDR3 nucleotides read TGTGCCTGGGATCGGGATATTAACTATGGCTACACCTTC.

The chain combines TRBV4-3 with TRBJ1-2, with 10 nucleotides matching TRBD1. The CDR3 has 13 residues. Trimming took 4 bases from V and 6 from J; bases not matched to a gene: 2. From germline, CDR1 is LGHNA and CDR2 YSLEER. Written as DNA, the CDR3 is TGCGCCAGCAGCCGGGGGACAGGGGATGGCTACACCTTC. Residues: CASSRGTGDGYTF.

J is TRBJ1-1 and V is TRBV5-1; tentatively, D is TRBD1 (5 bases). Germline CDR1 and CDR2: SGHRS and YFSETQ. Trimming shortened V by 4 bases and J by 0 bases, and 16 bases separated the two germline ends. The CDR3 contains 16 residues. The CDR3 nucleotides read TGCGCCAGCAGCCAAGCGGGGACCCAAATGAACACTGAAGCTTTCTTT. It translates to CASSQAGTQMNTEAFF.

This clone was seen just once. The CDR3: CASSYGTVDEQYF. For the CDR3, the DNA is TGCGCCAGCAGCTACGGGACAGTTGACGAGCAGTACTTC. The chain couples TRBV5-1 to TRBJ2-7, with 7 positions matching TRBD1. Losses at the gene ends were 3 bases for V and 5 bases for J; bases not matched to a gene: 5. The germline V gene has CDR1 SGHRS and CDR2 YFSETQ. The CDR3 length is 13 residues.

This sequence joins TRBV7-3 and TRBJ2-3; 10 nucleotides match TRBD1. The germline CDR1 and CDR2 sequences are SGHTA and FQGTGA. CDR3 length equals 18 residues. With V trimmed by 5 bases and J by 0 bases, 11 bases remained unmatched. The CDR3 is CASSASRTGGLSTDTQYF. CDR3 DNA: TGTGCCAGCAGCGCCTCTAGGACAGGGGGTCTTAGCACAGATACGCAGTATTTT.

The CDR3 sequence: CATRSIQGFGNQPQHF. The CDR3 coding sequence is TGTGCCACCAGGAGCATACAGGGTTTCGGGAATCAGCCCCAGCATTTT. V usage is TRBV24-1 and J usage is TRBJ1-5, with D possibly matching TRBD1 (6 bases). The CDR3 has 16 amino acids. The V end was cut by 7 bases, the J end by 4 bases, with 19 bases between. CDR1 and CDR2 from the germline V gene are KGHDR and SFDVKD.

The chain has TRBV5-1 and TRBJ2-5, with a tentative D call TRBD2 (6 bases). Trimming removed 4 bases at V and 7 bases at J, with 11 bases between. This CDR3 spans 12 amino acids. The germline CDR1 and CDR2 sequences are SGHRS and YFSETQ. The CDR3 coding sequence is TGCGCCAGCAGCCCGGGGACTGGGACCCAGTACTTC. Translation gives CASSPGTGTQYF.

The chain combines TRBV20-1 with TRBJ1-1; the match to TRBD1 covers 7 bases. The CDR3 sequence is 14 residues long. Germline lookup yields CDR1 DFQATT and CDR2 SNEGSKA (reference sequence). J was trimmed by 0 bases and V by 3 bases; bases with no gene match: 4. The chain's CDR3 is CSASKGALNTEAFF. CDR3 nucleotide sequence: TGCAGTGCTAGTAAGGGGGCTTTGAACACTGAAGCTTTCTTT.